This passage covers 5 T cell receptor beta chains from one sample sequenced in a study of blood T cells in healthy people across ages. A second PCR of 7 to 11 cycles used a sample-barcoded 5' primer and a J-beta primer mix. TCRdb re-called the 5' RACE reads with MiXCR, one entry per CDR3 protein. The table records approximately 790,000 distinct CDR3 sequences, 62% of them present only once. Sequencing was carried out using blood. The receptor set was obtained from a man aged 30 to 45 in good health.

The chain uses TRBV9 and TRBJ1-2, with D hard to call. V lost 1 base, J lost 8 bases, and 21 bases lay in between. This CDR3 comprises 16 residues. Germline V CDR1 and CDR2: SGDLS, YYNGEE. The CDR3 region is CASSVSGVERSSGYTF. As DNA, the CDR3 is TGTGCCAGCAGCGTATCCGGGGTGGAACGTTCGTCCGGCTACACCTTC. Drawing the rest from reference TRBV9 and TRBJ1-2, the complete variable domain is DSGVTQTPKHLITATGQRVTLRCSPRSGDLSVYWYQQSLDQGLQFLIQYYNGEERAKGNILERFSAQQFPDLHSELNLSSLELGDSALYFCASSVSGVERSSGYTFGSGTRLTVV.

This clonotype was detected once. The chain carries TRBV6-2 or TRBV6-3 and TRBJ2-1; D gene ambiguous. V lost 6 bases and J lost 7, with 7 bases in between. CDR1 MNHEY and CDR2 SVGEGT come from the germline V gene. The CDR3 runs 11 residues. CDR3 sequence reads: CASSNANEQFF. In nucleotides, the CDR3 is TGTGCCAGCAGCAACGCGAATGAGCAGTTCTTC.

This clonotype was seen once. The chain carries TRBV7-9 and TRBJ2-3; maybe TRBD2 (5 bases). Trimming stripped 5 bases from V and 5 bases from J, with 14 bases between. The CDR3 length is 14 residues. Germline-derived CDR1 and CDR2 are SEHNR and FQNEAQ (reference sequence). The chain's CDR3 is CASSPAQSGDTQYF. The CDR3 DNA sequence: TGTGCCAGCAGCCCGGCCCAAAGCGGAGATACGCAGTATTTT. The full variable domain, with the rest looked up from reference TRBV7-9 and TRBJ2-3, is DTGVSQNPRHKITKRGQNVTFRCDPISEHNRLYWYRQTLGQGPEFLTYFQNEAQLEKSRLLSDRFSAERPKGSFSTLEIQRTEQGDSAMYLCASSPAQSGDTQYFGPGTRLTVL.

This chain connects TRBV30 to TRBJ1-6, with D unclear. Between the trimmed V and J ends, which lost 3 bases and 3 bases, there was a span of 6 bases. The CDR3 runs 13 residues. Per the germline V gene, CDR1 is GTSNPN and CDR2 is SVGIG (reference sequence). This CDR3 is CAWRVNYNSPLHF. In DNA form, the CDR3 reads TGTGCCTGGAGGGTCAACTATAATTCACCCCTCCACTTT. Complete variable domain (other parts from reference TRBV30 and TRBJ1-6): SQTIHQWPATLVQPVGSPLSLECTVEGTSNPNLYWYRQAAGRGLQLLFYSVGIGQISSEVPQNLSASRPQDRQFILSSKKLLLSDSGFYLCAWRVNYNSPLHFGNGTRLTVT.

This clonotype was counted a few times. CDR3 in amino acids: CASTPGLAIGEQYF. The CDR3, as DNA: TGTGCCAGCACCCCGGGACTAGCGATAGGAGAGCAGTACTTC. The gene calls are TRBV12-3 or TRBV12-4 and TRBJ2-7; 10 bases match TRBD2. The CDR3 has 14 amino acids. J gave up 7 bases and V 7 bases, and 10 bases lay outside the gene matches.